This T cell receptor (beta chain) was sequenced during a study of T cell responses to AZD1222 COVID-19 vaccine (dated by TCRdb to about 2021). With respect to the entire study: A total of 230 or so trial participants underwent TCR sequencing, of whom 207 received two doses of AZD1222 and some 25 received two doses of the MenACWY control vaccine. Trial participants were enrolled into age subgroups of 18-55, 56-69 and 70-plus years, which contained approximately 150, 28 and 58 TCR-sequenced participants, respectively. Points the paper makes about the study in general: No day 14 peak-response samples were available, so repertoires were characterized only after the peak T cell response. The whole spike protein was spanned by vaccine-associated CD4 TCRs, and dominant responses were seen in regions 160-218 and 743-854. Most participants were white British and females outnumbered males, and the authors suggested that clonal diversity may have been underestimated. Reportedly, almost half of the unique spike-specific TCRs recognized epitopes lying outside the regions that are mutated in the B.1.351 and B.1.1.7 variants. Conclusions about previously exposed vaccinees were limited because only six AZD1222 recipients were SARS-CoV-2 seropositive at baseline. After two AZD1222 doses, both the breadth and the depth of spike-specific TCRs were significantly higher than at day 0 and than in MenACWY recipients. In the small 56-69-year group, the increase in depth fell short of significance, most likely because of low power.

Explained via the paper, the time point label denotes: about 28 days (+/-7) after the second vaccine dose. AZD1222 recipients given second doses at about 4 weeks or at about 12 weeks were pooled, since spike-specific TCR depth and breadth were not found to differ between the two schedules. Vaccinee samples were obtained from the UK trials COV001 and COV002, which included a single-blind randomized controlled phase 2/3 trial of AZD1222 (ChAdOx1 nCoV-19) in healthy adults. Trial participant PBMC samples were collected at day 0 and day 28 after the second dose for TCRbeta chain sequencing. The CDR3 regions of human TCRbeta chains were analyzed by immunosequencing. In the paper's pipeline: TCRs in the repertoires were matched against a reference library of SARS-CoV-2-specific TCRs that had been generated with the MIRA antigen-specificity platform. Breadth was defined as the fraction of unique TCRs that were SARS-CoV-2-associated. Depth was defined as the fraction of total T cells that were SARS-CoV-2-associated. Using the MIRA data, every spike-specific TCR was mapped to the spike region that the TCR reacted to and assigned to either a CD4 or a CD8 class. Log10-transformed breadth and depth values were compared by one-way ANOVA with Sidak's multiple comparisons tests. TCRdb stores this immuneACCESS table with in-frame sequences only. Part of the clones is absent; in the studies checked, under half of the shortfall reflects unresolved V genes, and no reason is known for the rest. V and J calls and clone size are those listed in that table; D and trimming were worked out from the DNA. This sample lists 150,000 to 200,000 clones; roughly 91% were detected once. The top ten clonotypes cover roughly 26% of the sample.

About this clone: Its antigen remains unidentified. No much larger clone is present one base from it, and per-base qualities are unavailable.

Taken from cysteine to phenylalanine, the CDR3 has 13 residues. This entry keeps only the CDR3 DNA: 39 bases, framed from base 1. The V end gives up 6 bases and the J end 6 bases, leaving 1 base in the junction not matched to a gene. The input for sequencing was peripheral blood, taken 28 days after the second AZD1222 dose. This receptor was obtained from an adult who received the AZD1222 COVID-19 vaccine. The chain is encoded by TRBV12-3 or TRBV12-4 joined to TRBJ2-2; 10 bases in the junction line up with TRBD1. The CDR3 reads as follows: CASRGTGAGELFF. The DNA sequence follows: TGTGCCAGCAGGGGGACAGGGGCCGGGGAGCTGTTTTTT.